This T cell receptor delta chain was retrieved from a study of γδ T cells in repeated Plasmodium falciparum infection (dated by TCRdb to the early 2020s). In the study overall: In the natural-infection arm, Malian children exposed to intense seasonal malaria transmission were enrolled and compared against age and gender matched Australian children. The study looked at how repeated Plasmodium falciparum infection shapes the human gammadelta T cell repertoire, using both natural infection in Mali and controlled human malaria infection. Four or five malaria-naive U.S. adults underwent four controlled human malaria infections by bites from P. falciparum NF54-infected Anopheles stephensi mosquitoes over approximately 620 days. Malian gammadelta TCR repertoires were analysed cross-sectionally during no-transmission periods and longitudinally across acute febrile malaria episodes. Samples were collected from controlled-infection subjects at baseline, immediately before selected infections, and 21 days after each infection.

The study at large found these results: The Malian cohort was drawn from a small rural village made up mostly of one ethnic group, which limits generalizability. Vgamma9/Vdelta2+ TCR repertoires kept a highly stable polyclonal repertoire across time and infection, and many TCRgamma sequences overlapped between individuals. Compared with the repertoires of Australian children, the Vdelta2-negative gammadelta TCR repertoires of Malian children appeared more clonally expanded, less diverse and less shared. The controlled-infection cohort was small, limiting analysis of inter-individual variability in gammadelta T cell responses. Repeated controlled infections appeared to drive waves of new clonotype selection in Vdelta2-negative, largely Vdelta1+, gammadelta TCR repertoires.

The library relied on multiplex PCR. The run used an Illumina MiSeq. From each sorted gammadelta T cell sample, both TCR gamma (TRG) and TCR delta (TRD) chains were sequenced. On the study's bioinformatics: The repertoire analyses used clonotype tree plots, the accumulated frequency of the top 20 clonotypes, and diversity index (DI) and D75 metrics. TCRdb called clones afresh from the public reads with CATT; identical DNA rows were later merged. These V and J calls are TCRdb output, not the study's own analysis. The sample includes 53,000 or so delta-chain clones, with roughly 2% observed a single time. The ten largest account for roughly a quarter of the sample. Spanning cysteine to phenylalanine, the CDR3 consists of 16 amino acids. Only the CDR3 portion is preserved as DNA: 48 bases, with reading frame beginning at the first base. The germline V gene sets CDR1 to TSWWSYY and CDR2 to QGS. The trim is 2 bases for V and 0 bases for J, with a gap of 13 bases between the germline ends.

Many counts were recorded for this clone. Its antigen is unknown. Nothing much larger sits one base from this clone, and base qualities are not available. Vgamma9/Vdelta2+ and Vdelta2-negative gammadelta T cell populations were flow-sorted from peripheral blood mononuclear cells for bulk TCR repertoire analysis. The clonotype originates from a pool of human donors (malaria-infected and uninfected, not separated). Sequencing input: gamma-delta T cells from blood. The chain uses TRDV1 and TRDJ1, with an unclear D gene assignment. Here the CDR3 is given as CALGERGKGYTDKLIF. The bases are TGTGCTCTTGGGGAAAGGGGCAAGGGGTACACCGATAAACTCATCTTT.